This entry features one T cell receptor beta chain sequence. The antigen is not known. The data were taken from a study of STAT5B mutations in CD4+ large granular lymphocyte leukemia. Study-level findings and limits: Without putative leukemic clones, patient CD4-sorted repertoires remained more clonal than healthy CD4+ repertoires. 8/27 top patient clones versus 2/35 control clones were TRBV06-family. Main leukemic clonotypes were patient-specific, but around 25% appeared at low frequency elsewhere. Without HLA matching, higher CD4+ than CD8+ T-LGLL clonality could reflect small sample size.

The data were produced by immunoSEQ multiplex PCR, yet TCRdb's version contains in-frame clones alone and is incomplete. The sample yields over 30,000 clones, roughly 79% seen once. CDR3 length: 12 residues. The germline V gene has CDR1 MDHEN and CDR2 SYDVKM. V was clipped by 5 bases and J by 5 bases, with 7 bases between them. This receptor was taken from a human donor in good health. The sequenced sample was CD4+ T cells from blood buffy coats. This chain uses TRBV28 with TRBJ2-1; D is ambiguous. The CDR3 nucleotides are TGTGCCAGCAGTCCGCCAGACAATGAGCAGTTCTTC. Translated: CASSPPDNEQFF.